This is a list of T cell receptor beta chains from one sample in a study of T cell changes during pregnancy in multiple sclerosis. Profiled with immunoSEQ multiplex PCR; TCRdb holds only in-frame clones, not every one. The sample includes about 17,000 clones, over 75% seen only once; the top ten take about 12%. The sample here was CD8+ T cells from peripheral blood mononuclear cells, taken after pregnancy. The receptors here all came from a female donor in good health, enrolled as a control in a pregnancy study. The CDR3 runs from the conserved cysteine through the conserved F or W. The D gene is left open where the match is weak. Clone size appears in some rows only: once, few, many, or a class for an expanded clone.

TRBV19,TRBD2,TRBJ2-1,-,TGTGCCAGTAGCCCAACTAGCGGTTACAATGAGCAGTTCTTC,CASSPTSGYNEQFF
TRBV11-2,-,TRBJ2-2,-,TGTGCCAGCAGCTTAGGTGGCGGGACTTACACCGGGGAGCTGTTTTTT,CASSLGGGTYTGELFF
TRBV5-4,-,TRBJ2-7,-,TGTGCCAGCAGCCCTTCAGGGCAGGGAAGCGCCTACGAGCAGTACTTC,CASSPSGQGSAYEQYF
TRBV29-1,TRBD2,TRBJ2-2,-,TGCAGCGCGGGACTAGCGGGGGCAGACACCGGGGAGCTGTTTTTT,CSAGLAGADTGELFF
TRBV5-1,-,TRBJ2-1,-,TGCGCCAGCAGCTCGTTTGTCGGGTCGGACAATGAGCAGTTCTTC,CASSSFVGSDNEQFF
TRBV6-5,-,TRBJ1-4,-,TGTGCCAGCAAGTTGTGGCAGGGGTCTAATGAAAAACTGTTTTTT,CASKLWQGSNEKLFF
TRBV7-9,-,TRBJ1-1,-,TGTGCCAGCACCCCCTCAGGTCAGCTAAACACTGAAGCTTTCTTT,CASTPSGQLNTEAFF
TRBV19,-,TRBJ1-1,-,TGTGCCAGTAGTATGCAAAGGGGGACGAACACTGAAGCTTTCTTT,CASSMQRGTNTEAFF
TRBV27,TRBD2,TRBJ2-1,-,TGTGCCAGCAGTGGGGCGGGGGGGCTTGCTCACAATGAGCAGTTCTTC,CASSGAGGLAHNEQFF
TRBV5-1,-,TRBJ2-5,-,TGCGCCAGCAGCACCGGGACAAGCGAATCTCAAGAGACCCAGTACTTC,CASSTGTSESQETQYF
TRBV7-6,-,TRBJ2-7,-,TGTGCCAGCAGCTCAACCATACTAGGCTCCTACGAGCAGTACTTC,CASSSTILGSYEQYF
TRBV15,TRBD2,TRBJ2-3,few,TGTGCCACCAGCAGAGATTCGTCTAGCGGATTCACAGATACGCAGTATTTT,CATSRDSSSGFTDTQYF
TRBV4-1,-,TRBJ2-5,once,TGCGCCAGCAGCCAAGGGTATCGACAGGAAGAGACCCAGTACTTC,CASSQGYRQEETQYF
TRBV11-3,TRBD2,TRBJ2-1,-,TGTGCCAGCAGCCCCCAGGGCGGCCCTAGCGGTAATGAGCAGTTCTTC,CASSPQGGPSGNEQFF
TRBV6-4,TRBD2,TRBJ2-1,once,TGTGCCAGCAGTGACGGGACTAGCCGCCCCTACAATGAGCAGTTCTTC,CASSDGTSRPYNEQFF
TRBV4-1,TRBD2,TRBJ2-1,-,TGCGCCAGCAGCCAACTCGGGGGACTAGCGTCAGACCTATTCTTC,CASSQLGGLASDLFF
TRBV19,-,TRBJ1-2,once,TGTGCCAGTACCCCCAGCCAGGGATCCAACTATGGCTACACCTTC,CASTPSQGSNYGYTF
TRBV19,-,TRBJ1-3,once,TGTGCCAGTAGTATTAGGGACTACTCTGGAAACACCATATATTTT,CASSIRDYSGNTIYF
TRBV2,-,TRBJ1-4,-,TGTGCCAGCAGTGAAACCGGGAGAGATGAAAAACTGTTTTTT,CASSETGRDEKLFF